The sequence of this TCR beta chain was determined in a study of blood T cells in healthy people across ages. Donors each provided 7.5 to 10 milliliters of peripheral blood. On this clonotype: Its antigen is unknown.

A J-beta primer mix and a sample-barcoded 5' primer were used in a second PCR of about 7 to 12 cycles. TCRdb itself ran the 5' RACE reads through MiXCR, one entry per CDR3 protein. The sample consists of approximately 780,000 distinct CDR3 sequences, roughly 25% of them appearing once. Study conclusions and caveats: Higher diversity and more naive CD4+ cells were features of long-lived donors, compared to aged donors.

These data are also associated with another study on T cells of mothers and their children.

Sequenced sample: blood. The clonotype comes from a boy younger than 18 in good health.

The CDR3 bases are TGCAGTGCTACCCAGGGGACCCATGAGACCCAGTACTTC. Protein sequence: CSATQGTHETQYF. The V call is TRBV20-1, the J call TRBJ2-5, with TRBD1 as a possible D gene (6 bases). The CDR3 is made up of 13 amino acids. The germline gives CDR1 DFQATT, CDR2 SNEGSKA (reference sequence). V lost 4 bases to trimming and J lost 5 bases, with 14 bases between them.